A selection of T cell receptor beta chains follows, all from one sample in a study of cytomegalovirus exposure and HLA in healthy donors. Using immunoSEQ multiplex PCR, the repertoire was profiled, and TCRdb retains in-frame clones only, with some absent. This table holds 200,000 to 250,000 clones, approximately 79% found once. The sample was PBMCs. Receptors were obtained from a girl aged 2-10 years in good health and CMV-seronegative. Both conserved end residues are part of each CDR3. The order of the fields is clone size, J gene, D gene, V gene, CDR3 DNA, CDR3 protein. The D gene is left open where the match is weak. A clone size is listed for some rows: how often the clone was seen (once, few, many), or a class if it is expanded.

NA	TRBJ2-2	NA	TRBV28	TGTGCCAGCAGTTTCGCCGGGGAGCTGTTTTTT	CASSFAGELFF
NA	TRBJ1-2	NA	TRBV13	TGTGCCAGCAGCGCTTTAGACAGATCCTACACCTTC	CASSALDRSYTF
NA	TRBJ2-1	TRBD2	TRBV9	TGTGCCAGCAGCTTACTAGCGGGGGGGTCAGATGAGCAGTTCTTC	CASSLLAGGSDEQFF
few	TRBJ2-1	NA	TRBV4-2	TGTGCCAGCGGGGAAGGGGGAACCTACAATGAGCAGTTCTTC	CASGEGGTYNEQFF
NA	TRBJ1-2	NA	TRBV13	TGTGCCAGCAGCTTCGGGGCTAACTATGGCTACACCTTC	CASSFGANYGYTF
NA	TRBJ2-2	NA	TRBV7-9	TGTGCCAGCAGCCTCACTAGCTTCCCCGGGGAGCTGTTTTTT	CASSLTSFPGELFF
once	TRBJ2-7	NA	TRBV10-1	TGCGCCAGGTCAAGCCGGGACTGGACCTACGAGCAGTACTTC	CARSSRDWTYEQYF
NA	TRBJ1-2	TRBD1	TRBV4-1	TGCGCCAGCAGCCAAGGGTTCGGGACAGGGGATTTAGGCTACACCTTC	CASSQGFGTGDLGYTF
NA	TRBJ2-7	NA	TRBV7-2	TGTGCCAGCAGCATGCTCGGCTACGAGCAGTACTTC	CASSMLGYEQYF
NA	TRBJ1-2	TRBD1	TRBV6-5	TGTGCCAGCAGCCCACCCAGACAGGGTTCTGATGGCTACACCTTC	CASSPPRQGSDGYTF
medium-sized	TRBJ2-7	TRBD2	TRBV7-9	TGTGCCAGCAGCCCGAGATCCGCGGGAGGGCCCCGCGAGCAGTACTTC	CASSPRSAGGPREQYF
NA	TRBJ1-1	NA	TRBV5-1	TGCGCCAGCAGCATCGCCGGAGTGAACACTGAAGCTTTCTTT	CASSIAGVNTEAFF
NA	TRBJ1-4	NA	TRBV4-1	TGCGCCAGCAGCCCTCGGGACTATGCAACTAATGAAAAACTGTTTTTT	CASSPRDYATNEKLFF
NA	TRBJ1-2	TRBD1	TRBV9	TGTGCCAGCAGCGTACGGACAGGGGGTAGTGGCTACACCTTC	CASSVRTGGSGYTF
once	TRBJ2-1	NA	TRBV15	TGTGCCACCAGCAGAGGAGGTTATCAGCATCCCTACAATGAGCAGTTCTTC	CATSRGGYQHPYNEQFF
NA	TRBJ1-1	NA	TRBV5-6	TGTGCCAGCAGCTTGGACATAACGGGGACTGAAGCTTTCTTT	CASSLDITGTEAFF
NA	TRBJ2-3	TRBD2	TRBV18	TGTGCCAGCTCACCGGTCGTCGGGACTAGCGGGAGTCGCACAGATACGCAGTATTTT	CASSPVVGTSGSRTDTQYF
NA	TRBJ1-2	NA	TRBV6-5	TGTGCCAGCAGTTCCGGTCTGAACAGTGGCTACACCTTC	CASSSGLNSGYTF
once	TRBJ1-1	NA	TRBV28	TGTGCCAGCAGTTTTGGGGGGAGGGCCGACGAAGCTTTCTTT	CASSFGGRADEAFF
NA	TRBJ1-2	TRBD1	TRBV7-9	TGTGCCACCTGGGACAGGTACTATGGCTACACCTTC	CATWDRYYGYTF
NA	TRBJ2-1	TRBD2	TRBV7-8	TGTGCCAGCAGCCTACGGACTAGCGGGAAGACCTCCTACAATGAGCAGTTCTTC	CASSLRTSGKTSYNEQFF
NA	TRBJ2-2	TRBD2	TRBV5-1	TGCGCCAGCAGCCCTCCATTGCTAGCGGGAGCCGGGGAGCTGTTTTTT	CASSPPLLAGAGELFF
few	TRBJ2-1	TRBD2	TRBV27	TGTGCCAGCAGTTTGGGGGGGATCCCCTACAATGAGCAGTTCTTC	CASSLGGIPYNEQFF
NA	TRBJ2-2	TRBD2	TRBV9	TGTGCCAGCAGCGCGGGACTAGCGGGGGGGCTTAGTACCGGGGAGCTGTTTTTT	CASSAGLAGGLSTGELFF
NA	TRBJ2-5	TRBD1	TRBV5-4	TGTGCCAGCAGCCGACGGGACAGGGGCGGGGAGACCCAGTACTTC	CASSRRDRGGETQYF
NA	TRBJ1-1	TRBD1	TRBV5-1	TGCGCCAGCGGGGAAGGACAGGGCAGCGCGGCTTTCTTCTTT	CASGEGQGSAAFFF
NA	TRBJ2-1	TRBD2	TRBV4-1	TGCGCCAGCAGCCAAGGGGCTAGCGGGGGGGCCTACAATGAGCAGTTCTTC	CASSQGASGGAYNEQFF
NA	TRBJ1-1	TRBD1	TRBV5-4	TGTGCCAGCAGCCGCCCGGGACAGTCGCCATTGAACACTGAAGCTTTCTTT	CASSRPGQSPLNTEAFF
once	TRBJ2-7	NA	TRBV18	TGTGCCAGCTCACCAGTTAGGGGCCAGGGTAGCCGGGAGCAGTACTTC	CASSPVRGQGSREQYF
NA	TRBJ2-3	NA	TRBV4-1	TGCGCCAGCAGTCCTAGGGGGGGGGCAGATACGCAGTATTTT	CASSPRGGADTQYF
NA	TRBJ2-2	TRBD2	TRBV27	TGTGCCAGCAGTTTACGTGGGCGGGAGACCGGGGAGCTGTTTTTT	CASSLRGRETGELFF
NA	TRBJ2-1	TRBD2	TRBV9	TGTGCCAGCAGCGGGACGGGACTATTCTACAATGAGCAGTTCTTC	CASSGTGLFYNEQFF
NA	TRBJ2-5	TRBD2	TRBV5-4	TGTGCCAGCAGCGGGAGGGGAGAGACCCAGTACTTC	CASSGRGETQYF
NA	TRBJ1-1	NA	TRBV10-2	TGCGCCAGCAGGATGGGGAGGGGTCCCATGAACACTGAAGCTTTCTTT	CASRMGRGPMNTEAFF
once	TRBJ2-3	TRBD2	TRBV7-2	TGTGCCAGCAGCTCTAGGACTAGCGGGAGCACAGATACGCAGTATTTT	CASSSRTSGSTDTQYF
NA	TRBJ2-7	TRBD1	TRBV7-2	TGTGCCAGCAGCTCCGACAGGGTGAAGGACGAGCAGTACTTC	CASSSDRVKDEQYF
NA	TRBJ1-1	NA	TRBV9	TGTGCCAGCAGCGCCCCGGGGGGGTCTGAAGCTTTCTTT	CASSAPGGSEAFF
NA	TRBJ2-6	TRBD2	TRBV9	TGTGCCAGCAGCGGACTAGCGGGTGTCTCTGGGGCCAACGTCCTGACTTTC	CASSGLAGVSGANVLTF
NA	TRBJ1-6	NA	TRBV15	TGTGCCACCAGCAGGGACAGCTTCTCCTATAATTCACCCCTCCACTTT	CATSRDSFSYNSPLHF
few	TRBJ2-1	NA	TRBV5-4	TGTGCCAGCACCCCCGCCGGGGATGAGCAGTTCTTC	CASTPAGDEQFF
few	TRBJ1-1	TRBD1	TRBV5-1	TGCGCCAACAGCTTTGACAGGGCGGAAGCTTTCTTT	CANSFDRAEAFF
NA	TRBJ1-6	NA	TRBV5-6	TGTGCCAGCAGCTTGGACTACAGGGCAGATTCACCCCTCCACTTT	CASSLDYRADSPLHF
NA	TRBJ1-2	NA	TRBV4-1	TGCGCCAGCAGCCAAGCTGCAAGACAGCTCTATGGCTACACCTTC	CASSQAARQLYGYTF
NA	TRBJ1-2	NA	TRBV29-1	TGCAGCGTTGATGGTGGAGATTCTGGCTATGGCTACACCTTC	CSVDGGDSGYGYTF
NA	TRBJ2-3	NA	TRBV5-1	TGCGCCAGCAGCTTACAAGGGGGGGCCACAGATACGCAGTATTTT	CASSLQGGATDTQYF
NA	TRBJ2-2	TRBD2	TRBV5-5	TGTGCCAGCAGCTTGCAGGCGGGGGGATACACCGGGGAGCTGTTTTTT	CASSLQAGGYTGELFF
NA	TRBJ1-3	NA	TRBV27	TGTGCCAGCAGTCCTGGGGGGAGGGGGAGGGCGACTGGAAACACCATATATTTT	CASSPGGRGRATGNTIYF
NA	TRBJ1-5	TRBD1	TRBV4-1	TGCGCCAGCAGCCAAGCAGGGGGCGAAGCTCAGCCCCAGCATTTT	CASSQAGGEAQPQHF
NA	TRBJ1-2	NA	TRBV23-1	TGCGCCAGCAGTCAAACAGGGAGACTTCTATTGCGCTACACCTTC	CASSQTGRLLLRYTF
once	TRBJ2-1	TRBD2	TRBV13	TGTGCCAGCAGCCCGCGGGGGGAGCAGTATAACAATGAGCAGTTCTTC	CASSPRGEQYNNEQFF